What follows describes a single T cell receptor beta chain. The V and J ends lost 5 bases and 5 bases respectively, with 9 bases between them. The CDR3 contains 12 residues. CDR1 is MDHEN, CDR2 SYDVKM, per germline. The data were obtained in a study of cytomegalovirus exposure and HLA in healthy donors. Study background: A subsequent analysis stated that the 120 validation repertoires were run on the same platform as the 650 to 850 first-cohort repertoires.

Using immunoSEQ multiplex PCR, the repertoire was profiled, and TCRdb retains in-frame clones only, with some absent. The repertoire includes about 88,000 clones, approximately 81% of them detected once, and over 10% sits in the top ten. The chain combines TRBV28 with TRBJ1-1; D is possibly TRBD1 (6 bases). The clonotype was recovered from a young woman in good health and CMV-seropositive. The sample consisted of PBMCs. The CDR3 sequence is CASSKGQTEAFF. DNA for the CDR3: TGTGCCAGCAGTAAAGGACAGACTGAAGCTTTCTTT.